The 18 T cell receptor beta chains below come from one sample, sequenced in a study of cytomegalovirus exposure and HLA in healthy donors. The protocol was immunoSEQ multiplex PCR, while the TCRdb copy is restricted to in-frame clones and leaves out a portion. The data contain 150,000 to 200,000 clones, about 90% of them singletons. The sequencing sample was made of PBMCs. These receptors came from a young woman in good health and CMV-seropositive.

The chain carries TRBV4-1 and TRBJ1-1; 7 positions match TRBD1. This CDR3 is 15 amino acids long. The ends lost 1 base at V and 4 bases at J; junction bases unmatched: 6. The V gene's germline CDR1 is MGHRA and CDR2 YSYEKL. CDR3 residues: CASSQGKNRGTEAFF. For the CDR3, the DNA is TGCGCCAGCAGCCAAGGCAAAAACAGGGGCACTGAAGCTTTCTTT.

This rearrangement joins TRBV6-1 to TRBJ2-7; 10 bases are a match to TRBD1. Trimming removed 6 bases from V and 3 bases from J; junction bases left unmatched: 8. The germline V gene encodes CDR1 MNHNS and CDR2 SASEGT. This CDR3 contains 15 residues. CDR3 sequence: CASSPDRGRVYEQYF. CDR3 sequence (DNA): TGTGCCAGCAGCCCCGACAGGGGGCGAGTCTACGAGCAGTACTTC.

This clone showed up just a few times. This chain uses TRBV14 with TRBJ1-1; D not resolved. With 4 bases removed from V and 0 bases from J, the gap between germline ends came to 12 bases. The CDR3 contains 15 residues. CDR1 and CDR2 (germline): SGHDN, FVKESK. CDR3 in DNA: TGTGCCAGCAGCCTAAAGGGAGGGATGAACACTGAAGCTTTCTTT. Its protein product is CASSLKGGMNTEAFF. Drawing the rest from reference TRBV14 and TRBJ1-1, the complete variable domain is EAGVTQFPSHSVIEKGQTVTLRCDPISGHDNLYWYRRVMGKEIKFLLHFVKESKQDESGMPNNRFLAERTGGTYSTLKVQPAELEDSGVYFCASSLKGGMNTEAFFGQGTRLTVV.

This chain links TRBV27 with TRBJ2-3; 12 bases are shared with TRBD2. The V segment lost 5 bases and the J segment 6 bases; nucleotides outside the gene matches: 12. The germline CDR1 and CDR2 sequences are MNHEY and SMNVEV (reference sequence). This CDR3 is built from 17 residues. CDR3: CASSPRTSGTLRDTQYF. For the CDR3, the DNA is TGTGCCAGCAGTCCAAGGACTAGCGGGACCCTTCGGGATACGCAGTATTTT.

This clone was observed a single time. The V and J genes are TRBV28 and TRBJ2-7, with 7 bases matching TRBD1. CDR1 and CDR2 (germline): MDHEN, SYDVKM. After removal of 5 bases from V and 0 bases from J, the junction contained 4 bases not matched to a gene. This CDR3 region has 14 residues. As DNA, the CDR3 is TGTGCCAGCAGTAGGGGGCAGAGCTCCTACGAGCAGTACTTC. Amino acids: CASSRGQSSYEQYF.

The chain carries TRBV11-2 and TRBJ2-5; D not certain. There are 13 residues in the CDR3. Germline V gives CDR1 SGHAT, CDR2 FQNNGV. Trimming shortened V by 4 bases and J by 5 bases, and 11 bases separated the two germline ends. The CDR3 sequence is CASSSPRRETQYF. The CDR3 DNA sequence: TGTGCCAGCAGCTCCCCCCGGCGGGAGACCCAGTACTTC.

V gene TRBV4-1 combines with J gene TRBJ2-5; 7 nucleotides align to TRBD2. Germline lookup yields CDR1 MGHRA and CDR2 YSYEKL. Germline trimming cut 0 bases from V and 4 bases from J; bases unmatched to any gene: 5. CDR3 size: 15 residues. DNA for the CDR3: TGCGCCAGCAGCCAAGATCGCGGGGGTGGAGAGACCCAGTACTTC. Its protein is CASSQDRGGGETQYF.

This clone is a singleton in its sample. The chain recombines TRBV21-1 with TRBJ2-5; no DNA check was done on the table's D call, TRBD1. TRBV21-1 is marked as a pseudogene. The CDR3 has 13 residues. Here the CDR3 DNA reads TGTGCCAGCAGCAAAGGACAGGGAGAGACCCAGTACTTC. Translating gives CASSKGQGETQYF.

The gene calls are TRBV28 and TRBJ1-5; 7 bases line up with TRBD1. Germline CDR1 is MDHEN and CDR2 is SYDVKM. V was clipped by 7 bases and J by 0 bases; unmatched bases: 9. CDR3 length: 16 amino acids. CDR3 sequence: CASTDTRGNSNQPQHF. DNA for the CDR3: TGTGCCAGCACCGATACCAGGGGGAATAGCAATCAGCCCCAGCATTTT.

There are a few counts of this clone. This chain connects TRBV25-1 to TRBJ2-7; TRBD2 matches 8 bases. This CDR3 is 13 amino acids long. V lost 10 bases to trimming and J lost 4 bases; unmatched junction nucleotides: 9. From germline, CDR1 is MGHDK and CDR2 SYGVNS. The CDR3 region is CATRAAGGYEQYF. The CDR3, as DNA: TGTGCCACCCGGGCCGCGGGAGGATACGAGCAGTACTTC.

This rearrangement joins TRBV5-4 to TRBJ1-2; 10 nucleotides agree with TRBD1. Germline-derived CDR1 and CDR2 are SGHNT and YYREEE (reference sequence). V lost 0 bases and J lost 6; bases outside the gene matches: 2. The CDR3 is made up of 14 amino acids. The CDR3 DNA reads as TGTGCCAGCAGCTTGGTGGGGACAGGGGATGGCTACACCTTC. This sequence encodes CASSLVGTGDGYTF.

This clone was found a few times. The rearrangement joins TRBV27 to TRBJ1-5; the D gene is possibly TRBD1 (6 bases). The CDR3 is made up of 13 amino acids. The ends were cut back, 10 bases at V and 0 bases at J, with 10 bases in the middle. Germline V gene data show CDR1 as MNHEY and CDR2 as SMNVEV (reference sequence). The DNA of the CDR3 is TGTGCCAATCGACAGGATAGCAATCAGCCCCAGCATTTT. As protein: CANRQDSNQPQHF.

V and J are TRBV29-1 and TRBJ1-1; D might be TRBD1 (5 bases). From germline, CDR1 is SQVTM and CDR2 ANQGSEA. The V gene lost 7 bases and the J gene lost 1 base, with 10 bases spanning the gap. The CDR3 spans 12 residues. CDR3 in DNA: TGCAGCGGGACACGGCCGAACACTGAAGCTTTCTTT. Translating gives CSGTRPNTEAFF.

The CDR3 sequence is CASSVGGGIPNEKLFF. As DNA, the CDR3 is TGTGCCAGCAGCGTAGGAGGGGGCATCCCAAATGAAAAACTGTTTTTT. The chain joins TRBV9 to TRBJ1-4, with TRBD1 matching 7 bases. The J segment lost 5 bases and the V segment lost 0 bases, leaving 7 bases of the junction unmatched. Germline CDR1 and CDR2: SGDLS and YYNGEE. CDR3 length: 16 residues.

The chain carries TRBV5-6 and TRBJ2-7; 9 bases line up with TRBD1. This CDR3 region has 14 residues. The V gene end was trimmed by 4 bases and the J gene end by 3 bases; junction bases not matched to a gene: 5. CDR1 is SGHDT and CDR2 is YYEEEE in the germline V gene. CDR3 amino acids: CASSAGQGIYEQYF. The CDR3 coding sequence is TGTGCCAGCAGCGCGGGACAGGGTATCTACGAGCAGTACTTC. The complete variable domain, with remaining parts taken from reference TRBV5-6 and TRBJ2-7, reads DAGVTQSPTHLIKTRGQQVTLRCSPKSGHDTVSWYQQALGQGPQFIFQYYEEEERQRGNFPDRFSGHQFPNYSSELNVNALLLGDSALYLCASSAGQGIYEQYFGPGTRLTVT.

The chain recombines TRBV7-9 with TRBJ1-2; no clear D. V was pared by 2 bases and J by 6 bases, with 10 bases between. Germline CDR1 reads SEHNR; CDR2 reads FQNEAQ (reference sequence). This CDR3 contains 13 residues. CDR3 coding DNA: TGTGCCAGCAGCTTAACCCTCTCGGATGGCTACACCTTC. Protein sequence: CASSLTLSDGYTF.

This rearrangement joins TRBV7-6 to TRBJ2-7; TRBD2 is a possible D gene (8 bases). The V gene lost 5 bases and the J gene lost 3 bases, with 26 bases spanning the gap. The CDR3 loop spans 18 amino acids. Germline V gene lookup returns CDR1 SGHVS and CDR2 FNYEAQ. The CDR3 DNA reads as TGTGCCAGCAGCAAAAGACCAGCAGGGGGGACTAGTGTCTACGAGCAGTACTTC. Protein sequence: CASSKRPAGGTSVYEQYF.

V usage is TRBV10-3 and J usage is TRBJ2-2; unclear D gene. Deletions cut 6 bases from V and 3 bases from J, with 8 bases between. From germline, CDR1 is ENHRY and CDR2 SYGVKD. This CDR3 region has 13 residues. Written as DNA, the CDR3 is TGTGCCATCAGCGCGGCGGACACCGGGGAGCTGTTTTTT. Protein: CAISAADTGELFF.